These 30 T cell receptor beta chains came from one sample sequenced in a study of shared clonotypes between healthy human individuals. TCRdb keeps only in-frame clones here, not all; method: immunoSEQ multiplex PCR. The sample has more than 900,000 clones; approximately 80% are singletons. Material: memory CD4+ T cells from PBMCs. Subset defined: CD45RA-negative fraction. These TCRs come from a man aged 18 to 29 in good health. Some clones in this sample may be carry-over from other donors' samples.

This clone was seen only a few times. The chain uses TRBV11-2 and TRBJ2-7, with TRBD2 as a possible D gene (5 bases). CDR1 is SGHAT, CDR2 FQNNGV, per germline. V lost 1 base to trimming and J lost 2 bases, with 12 bases between them. The CDR3 is made up of 15 amino acids. This CDR3 is CASSLGSGAAYEQYF. CDR3 DNA sequence: TGTGCCAGCAGCTTAGGGAGCGGAGCCGCCTACGAGCAGTACTTC.

The gene calls are TRBV4-1 and TRBJ2-1; D is possibly TRBD1 (8 bases). Germline CDR1 MGHRA, CDR2 YSYEKL. The CDR3 is 16 amino acids. The V gene lost 3 bases and the J gene lost 8 bases, with 20 bases spanning the gap. The CDR3 DNA follows: TGCGCCAGCAGCCACGTGGGGAGGGACAGGCGGCATGAGCAGTTCTTC. This translates into CASSHVGRDRRHEQFF.

Turning to this clone: The same CDR3 also results from other DNA sequences found in this sample. The CDR3 DNA is TGTGCCAGCAGCTTGAGGGGCCAAGAGACCCAGTACTTC. Protein product: CASSLRGQETQYF. The V call is TRBV9, the J call TRBJ2-5; tentatively, D is TRBD1 or TRBD2 (5 bases each). CDR1 is SGDLS, CDR2 YYNGEE, per germline. CDR3 length: 13 amino acids. V lost 4 bases and J 1 base, leaving 8 bases between the germline ends.

This clone turned up a few times. The chain combines TRBV4-1 with TRBJ1-3; tentatively, D is TRBD1 (5 bases). V lost 0 bases and J 0 bases, leaving 12 bases between the germline ends. This CDR3 has 17 residues. The germline gives CDR1 MGHRA, CDR2 YSYEKL. CDR3: CASSQEVPGPSGNTIYF. In DNA, the CDR3 is TGCGCCAGCAGCCAAGAGGTACCGGGGCCCTCTGGAAACACCATATATTTT.

This sequence joins TRBV27 and TRBJ2-5; TRBD1 matches at 7 bases. The germline V gene encodes CDR1 MNHEY and CDR2 SMNVEV (reference sequence). This CDR3 is built from 16 residues. The ends lost 6 bases at V and 5 bases at J; junction bases unmatched: 15. The CDR3 DNA reads as TGTGCCAGCAGCCGACAGGGCCATGGAGGTAGGGAGACCCAGTACTTC. This encodes CASSRQGHGGRETQYF.

This clone was seen a few times. This chain connects TRBV19 to TRBJ2-7; D remains ambiguous. Germline CDR1 LNHDA, CDR2 SQIVND (reference sequence). V was shortened by 4 bases and J by 0 bases, with 10 bases between the two germline ends. This CDR3 is 14 amino acids long. The CDR3 nucleotides are TGTGCCAGTAGTACTTCCTTCGACTCCTACGAGCAGTACTTC. Translation gives CASSTSFDSYEQYF.

Turning to this clone: This CDR3 is also generated by other DNA sequences in the sample. The genes are TRBV10-3 and TRBJ1-1; possible D gene TRBD1, 6 bases. V dropped 0 bases and J dropped 4 bases, with 9 bases sitting between them. Germline V gene lookup returns CDR1 ENHRY and CDR2 SYGVKD. The CDR3 contains 14 residues. CDR3 region: CAISESGGGTEAFF. Written as DNA, the CDR3 is TGTGCCATCAGTGAGTCTGGAGGGGGCACTGAAGCTTTCTTT.

This clone was recorded a few times. The sample carries other DNA sequences with the same CDR3. J is TRBJ1-2 and V is TRBV9, with D unresolved. CDR1 and CDR2 (germline): SGDLS, YYNGEE. The CDR3 has 16 residues. The ends were cut back, 3 bases at V and 4 bases at J, with 19 bases in the middle. CDR3 protein: CASSAPKGVLGYGYTF. CDR3 DNA sequence: TGTGCCAGCAGCGCCCCCAAAGGAGTTCTCGGCTATGGCTACACCTTC.

This clone was picked up one time. V gene TRBV9 combines with J gene TRBJ2-5; D might be TRBD2 (5 bases). V was pared by 4 bases and J by 3 bases, with 13 bases between. The germline V gene has CDR1 SGDLS and CDR2 YYNGEE. The CDR3 covers 14 residues. The CDR3 reads CASSPGIGEETQYF. CDR3 in DNA: TGTGCCAGCAGCCCCGGGATTGGGGAAGAGACCCAGTACTTC.

The table lists this clone with a count of one. This sequence joins TRBV15 and TRBJ1-2; unclear D gene. The germline V gene encodes CDR1 LNHNV and CDR2 YYDKDF (reference sequence). V lost 0 bases and J 6 bases, leaving 17 bases between the germline ends. The CDR3 runs to 16 residues. This chain's CDR3 is CATSRDRVVGGHGYTF. In DNA form, the CDR3 reads TGTGCCACCAGCAGAGATCGTGTCGTAGGTGGTCATGGCTACACCTTC.

The chain has TRBV6-1 and TRBJ2-1; D gene unclear. Trimming took 10 bases from V and 0 from J, leaving 10 bases between them. Germline assignment: CDR1 MNHNS and CDR2 SASEGT. The CDR3 sequence is 13 residues long. In DNA, the CDR3 is TGTGCCACCGGGTTGGGCTCCTACAATGAGCAGTTCTTC. Translating it yields CATGLGSYNEQFF.

This clone was counted at least ten times. The chain combines TRBV28 with TRBJ2-1, with D possibly TRBD2 on 7 matching bases. The CDR3 totals 14 residues. Deletions cut 6 bases from V and 8 bases from J, with 17 bases between. Germline CDR1 and CDR2: MDHEN and SYDVKM. For the CDR3, the DNA is TGTGCCAGCAGGACAGGCGGGAGTTGGGATGAGCAGTTCTTC. Residues: CASRTGGSWDEQFF.

The rearrangement joins TRBV19 to TRBJ2-7, with D uncertain. The CDR3 runs to 14 residues. CDR1 is LNHDA, CDR2 SQIVND, per germline (reference sequence). V dropped 7 bases and J dropped 4 bases, with 17 bases sitting between them. CDR3 amino acids: CASIPFPERYEQYF. CDR3 coding DNA: TGTGCCAGTATCCCGTTCCCGGAACGATACGAGCAGTACTTC.

The chain uses TRBV4-2 and TRBJ2-2; 8 bases are a match to TRBD1. The V segment lost 5 bases and the J segment 4 bases; nucleotides outside the gene matches: 3. The CDR3 covers 14 residues. Per germline, CDR1 LGHNA and CDR2 YNFKEQ. Written as DNA, the CDR3 is TGTGCCAGCAGCAAGGACAGGGCCACCGGGGAGCTGTTTTTT. Protein sequence: CASSKDRATGELFF.

J is TRBJ2-7 and V is TRBV6-1; the D gene is possibly TRBD2 (5 bases). Per the germline V gene, CDR1 is MNHNS and CDR2 is SASEGT. The CDR3 has 15 residues. With 6 bases removed from V and 3 bases from J, the gap between germline ends came to 18 bases. The CDR3 region has the DNA TGTGCCAGCAGGGGGAGAAGGGCGGGCGACTACGAGCAGTACTTC. It is translated as CASRGRRAGDYEQYF.

The chain recombines TRBV7-2 with TRBJ1-1; D unclear. This CDR3 comprises 15 residues. Germline V gene sequence: CDR1 SGHTA, CDR2 FQGNSA. Trimming took 3 bases from V and 4 from J, leaving 15 bases between them. For the CDR3, the DNA is TGTGCCAGCAGCTTCCCCATTGGGGAGACCACTGAAGCTTTCTTT. Its protein is CASSFPIGETTEAFF.

The chain recombines TRBV9 with TRBJ2-1; D gene uncertain. With 0 bases removed from V and 1 base from J, the gap between germline ends came to 20 bases. Germline values: CDR1 SGDLS, CDR2 YYNGEE. The CDR3 runs 19 residues. The CDR3 nucleotides are TGTGCCAGCAGCGTAGGATCGGCGACATCCCGTGGATCCTACAATGAGCAGTTCTTC. It translates to CASSVGSATSRGSYNEQFF.

The genes are TRBV15 and TRBJ1-1; D remains ambiguous. Germline CDR1 reads LNHNV; CDR2 reads YYDKDF (reference sequence). The CDR3 has 14 residues. V lost 3 bases and J lost 5, with 13 bases in between. The CDR3 sequence is CATSRAGLQTEAFF. DNA of the CDR3: TGTGCCACCAGCAGGGCCGGGCTACAAACTGAAGCTTTCTTT.

The V gene is TRBV7-3, the J gene TRBJ2-1; D not certain. V lost 2 bases to trimming and J lost 7 bases, with 6 bases between them. This CDR3 is 12 amino acids long. Germline CDR1 SGHTA, CDR2 FQGTGA. CDR3 DNA sequence: TGTGCCAGCAGCTTATCCCGAAATGAGCAGTTCTTC. Translating it yields CASSLSRNEQFF.

The rearrangement uses TRBV7-2 and TRBJ2-6; D is unresolved. This CDR3 contains 15 residues. Germline values: CDR1 SGHTA, CDR2 FQGNSA. V lost 5 bases to trimming and J lost 0 bases, with 8 bases between them. The CDR3 bases are TGTGCCAGCAGCCCGAAGAGCTCTGGGGCCAACGTCCTGACTTTC. It specifies CASSPKSSGANVLTF. Full variable domain (rest looked up from reference TRBV7-2 and TRBJ2-6): GAGVSQSPSNKVTEKGKDVELRCDPISGHTALYWYRQSLGQGLEFLIYFQGNSAPDKSGLPSDRFSAERTGGSVSTLTIQRTQQEDSAVYLCASSPKSSGANVLTFGAGSRLTVL.

The rearrangement links TRBV7-6 to TRBJ1-4; weak D call: TRBD1 (5 bases). Germline CDR1 is SGHVS and CDR2 is FNYEAQ. Deletions cut 1 base from V and 5 bases from J, with 20 bases between. CDR3 length: 18 residues. The CDR3 nucleotides are TGTGCCAGCAGCTTAGACCCGGGAGGTCGAGGGGCCAATGAAAAACTGTTTTTT. Protein: CASSLDPGGRGANEKLFF.

The chain combines TRBV4-2 with TRBJ2-2, with D uncertain. The CDR3 sequence is 15 residues long. The germline CDR1 and CDR2 sequences are LGHNA and YNFKEQ. Trimming shortened V by 2 bases and J by 1 base, and 8 bases separated the two germline ends. This chain's CDR3 is CASSQPGVNTGELFF. CDR3 in DNA: TGTGCCAGCAGCCAACCAGGAGTGAACACCGGGGAGCTGTTTTTT.

The chain employs TRBV28 and TRBJ1-1; D is ambiguous. Germline CDR1 reads MDHEN; CDR2 reads SYDVKM. V lost 3 bases and J 1 base, leaving 9 bases between the germline ends. The CDR3 extends over 14 amino acids. DNA for the CDR3: TGTGCCAGCAGTTTTTTGTCACGGAACACTGAAGCTTTCTTT. Protein: CASSFLSRNTEAFF. Together with reference TRBV28 and TRBJ1-1, the CDR3 gives the full variable domain: DVKVTQSSRYLVKRTGEKVFLECVQDMDHENMFWYRQDPGLGLRLIYFSYDVKMKEKGDIPEGYSVSREKKERFSLILESASTNQTSMYLCASSFLSRNTEAFFGQGTRLTVV.

This chain joins TRBV5-4 and TRBJ2-1; D ambiguous. The V gene lost 4 bases and the J gene lost 3 bases, with 14 bases spanning the gap. This CDR3 region has 15 residues. CDR1 and CDR2 from the germline V gene are SGHNT and YYREEE (reference sequence). The CDR3 sequence is CASSIDTPHYNEQFF. The CDR3 bases are TGTGCCAGCAGCATTGACACACCGCACTACAATGAGCAGTTCTTC.

The chain recombines TRBV9 with TRBJ2-5; 7 bases are shared with TRBD1. This CDR3 spans 14 amino acids. The germline V gene encodes CDR1 SGDLS and CDR2 YYNGEE. J lost 5 bases, V lost 3 bases, and 7 bases had no gene match. The CDR3 here is CASSAIQGTETQYF. DNA for the CDR3: TGTGCCAGCAGCGCCATACAGGGGACGGAGACCCAGTACTTC.

Remarks on this clone: A clone one base away is much larger, so this may be a read error. Other DNA sequences from this sample encode an identical CDR3 as well. V is TRBV5-1 and J is TRBJ2-5, with 8 bases aligning to TRBD1. CDR3 length: 14 amino acids. The germline CDR1 and CDR2 sequences are SGHRS and YFSETQ. V lost 4 bases to trimming and J lost 1 base; unmatched junction nucleotides: 3. The CDR3 DNA reads TGCGCCAGCAGCCTCGGACAGGGCCAAGAGACCCAGTACTTC. Protein sequence: CASSLGQGQETQYF.

This chain uses TRBV4-3 with TRBJ1-3; D is unclear. Trimming pared 4 bases from V and 4 bases from J, leaving 8 bases between. The germline V gene has CDR1 LGHNA and CDR2 YSLEER. The CDR3 loop spans 13 amino acids. As DNA, the CDR3 is TGCGCCAGCAGCCCGAGACCGGGAAACACCATATATTTT. Amino acids: CASSPRPGNTIYF.

The rearrangement links TRBV7-2 to TRBJ1-5, with TRBD1 matching over 7 bases. The CDR3 sequence is 15 residues long. Germline V gives CDR1 SGHTA, CDR2 FQGNSA. V shed 5 bases, J shed 6 bases, and the junction held 10 bases outside the gene matches. The CDR3 loop is CASSLAPGGIQPQHF. DNA for the CDR3: TGTGCCAGCAGCCTTGCTCCAGGGGGAATTCAGCCCCAGCATTTT.

The chain is built from TRBV10-1 and TRBJ1-2; a weak D match, TRBD1 (6 bases). Trimming stripped 5 bases from V and 8 bases from J, with 15 bases between. The CDR3 loop spans 13 amino acids. Germline loops: CDR1 WNHNN, CDR2 SYGVQD (reference sequence). CDR3 in amino acids: CASSITRGGGYTF. CDR3 bases: TGCGCCAGCAGTATCACCAGGGGTGGAGGCTACACCTTC.

The chain carries TRBV30 and TRBJ1-2, with 10 bases lining up with TRBD1. J was trimmed by 6 bases and V by 2 bases; bases with no gene match: 3. The CDR3 consists of 13 residues. The V gene's germline CDR1 is GTSNPN and CDR2 SVGIG (reference sequence). CDR3 region: CAWSPDRGDGYTF. The CDR3 nucleotides are TGTGCCTGGAGTCCGGACAGGGGGGATGGCTACACCTTC.